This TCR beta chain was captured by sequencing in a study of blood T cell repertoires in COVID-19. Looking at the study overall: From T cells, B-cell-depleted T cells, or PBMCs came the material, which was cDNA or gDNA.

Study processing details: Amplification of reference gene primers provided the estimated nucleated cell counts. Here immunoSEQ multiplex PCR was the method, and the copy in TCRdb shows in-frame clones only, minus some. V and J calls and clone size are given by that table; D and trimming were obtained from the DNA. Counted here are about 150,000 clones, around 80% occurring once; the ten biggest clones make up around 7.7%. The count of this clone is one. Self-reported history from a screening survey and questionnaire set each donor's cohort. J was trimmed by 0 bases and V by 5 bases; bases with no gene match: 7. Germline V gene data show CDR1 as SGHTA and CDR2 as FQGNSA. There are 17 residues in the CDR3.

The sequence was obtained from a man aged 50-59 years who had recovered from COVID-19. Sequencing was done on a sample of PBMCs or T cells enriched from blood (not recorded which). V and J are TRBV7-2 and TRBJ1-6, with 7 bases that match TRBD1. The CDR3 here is CASSAGQDFSYNSPLHF. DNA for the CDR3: TGTGCCAGCAGCGCCGGACAGGACTTCTCCTATAATTCACCCCTCCACTTT. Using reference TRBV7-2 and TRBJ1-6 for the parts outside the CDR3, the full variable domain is GAGVSQSPSNKVTEKGKDVELRCDPISGHTALYWYRQSLGQGLEFLIYFQGNSAPDKSGLPSDRFSAERTGGSVSTLTIQRTQQEDSAVYLCASSAGQDFSYNSPLHFGNGTRLTVT.